The clone carrying this T cell receptor (beta chain) was picked up many times. Its antigen remains unidentified. This beta chain is off target for a library built for alpha chains, so its abundance means little. Germline-derived CDR1 and CDR2 are SQVTM and ANQGSEA. The CDR3 is made up of 12 amino acids. The germline V and J ends were trimmed by 6 bases and 7 bases, with 10 bases remaining between them. MiXCR, applied by TCRdb to the 5' RACE reads, yields one record per CDR3 protein. The table has some 15,000 distinct CDR3 sequences, roughly 4.7% seen once. Stated time point: sample taken at primary tumor resection. The sample originates from a study of spatial heterogeneity in lung cancer. Overall study context: Detected sequences consistently included more beta-chain ones than alpha-chain ones. Matched bulk RNA-seq provided a T cell module score, and TCR transcript counts in tumor regions correlated strongly with it. General study results and limits: In tumors, expanded intratumoral alpha and beta TCR counts tracked mutation counts. For tumor T cells, estimated coverage reached only around 7.1% (alpha) and 13% (beta).

The clonotype was recovered from a female donor with early-stage non-small cell lung cancer. This material consisted of lung tumor tissue, taken at surgery. This sequence joins TRBV29-1 and TRBJ1-6; D not certain. CDR3 sequence: CSVVEGNSPLHF. The CDR3 bases are TGCAGCGTAGTCGAAGGGAATTCACCCCTCCACTTT.